These T cell receptor beta chains were read from a single sample in a study of beta chain features in type 1 diabetes. Produced via immunoSEQ multiplex PCR; TCRdb's table is partial and in-frame only. The sample includes approximately 170,000 clones, 7.8% of them seen just once. The sample taken for sequencing was central memory CD4+ T cells from blood. The source is a woman aged 40 to 55 with type 1 diabetes. The CDR3 runs from the conserved cysteine through the conserved F or W. Fields, in order: CDR3 DNA, CDR3 protein, clone size, D gene, V gene, J gene. A D gene is named only where the DNA matches it firmly. The size of a clone is reported for some rows only, either as once, few or many, or as a class for expanded clones.

cdr3_nt: TGTGCCAGCAGCCCTAGGGGACACAGCGACGAGCAGTACTTC
cdr3_aa: CASSPRGHSDEQYF
clone_size: .
d_call: .
v_call: TRBV7-2
j_call: TRBJ2-7

cdr3_nt: TGCGCCAGCAGTCAGGAGGGAGGTTATGGCTACACCTTC
cdr3_aa: CASSQEGGYGYTF
clone_size: few
d_call: .
v_call: TRBV23-1
j_call: TRBJ1-2

cdr3_nt: TGTGCCAGCAGCCCCCGGACAGCCCAAGAGACCCAGTACTTC
cdr3_aa: CASSPRTAQETQYF
clone_size: .
d_call: .
v_call: TRBV7-9
j_call: TRBJ2-5

cdr3_nt: TGCAGCGTTAAAAAGGGACTAGCGGGAGGACCCTACAATGAGCAGTTCTTC
cdr3_aa: CSVKKGLAGGPYNEQFF
clone_size: .
d_call: TRBD2
v_call: TRBV29-1
j_call: TRBJ2-1

cdr3_nt: TGTGCCAGCAGCCTGAGACAGGGGGCCAACCCGAACACTGAAGCTTTCTTT
cdr3_aa: CASSLRQGANPNTEAFF
clone_size: few
d_call: TRBD1
v_call: TRBV5-4
j_call: TRBJ1-1

cdr3_nt: TGTGCCAGCAGCGAAAAGGGACAGGGGGCCACCGGGGAGCTGTTTTTT
cdr3_aa: CASSEKGQGATGELFF
clone_size: few
d_call: TRBD1
v_call: TRBV6-6
j_call: TRBJ2-2

cdr3_nt: TGTGCCAGCAGCGCAGAAGAGACCCAGTACTTC
cdr3_aa: CASSAEETQYF
clone_size: .
d_call: .
v_call: TRBV11-2
j_call: TRBJ2-5

cdr3_nt: TGTGCCAGCAGCCGGTATCAGCCCCAGCATTTT
cdr3_aa: CASSRYQPQHF
clone_size: .
d_call: .
v_call: TRBV28
j_call: TRBJ1-5

cdr3_nt: TGTGCCAGCAGCTCCACAGAATACACTGAAGCTTTCTTT
cdr3_aa: CASSSTEYTEAFF
clone_size: .
d_call: .
v_call: TRBV7-2
j_call: TRBJ1-1

cdr3_nt: TGTGCCTGGAGTTCGGGCAGGGGTCACTATGGCTACACCTTC
cdr3_aa: CAWSSGRGHYGYTF
clone_size: .
d_call: .
v_call: TRBV30
j_call: TRBJ1-2

cdr3_nt: TGTGCCATCAAGGGGGAAAGGGGGACCCAGTACTTC
cdr3_aa: CAIKGERGTQYF
clone_size: few
d_call: .
v_call: TRBV10-3
j_call: TRBJ2-5

cdr3_nt: TGTGCCAGCAGCATCGATTGGGGGGTCATCTATGGCTACACCTTC
cdr3_aa: CASSIDWGVIYGYTF
clone_size: few
d_call: .
v_call: TRBV5-4
j_call: TRBJ1-2

cdr3_nt: TGTGCCAGCAGCCGATACCCGGGGACTAGCGGGATAAATGAGCAGTTCTTC
cdr3_aa: CASSRYPGTSGINEQFF
clone_size: few
d_call: TRBD2
v_call: TRBV28
j_call: TRBJ2-1

cdr3_nt: TGTGCCAGCTCACGCCGTCCCCTTGGGAGCTCCTACGAGCAGTACTTC
cdr3_aa: CASSRRPLGSSYEQYF
clone_size: .
d_call: .
v_call: TRBV18
j_call: TRBJ2-7

cdr3_nt: TGTGCCAGCAGCCTGACAGACTACAATGAGCAGTTCTTC
cdr3_aa: CASSLTDYNEQFF
clone_size: few
d_call: .
v_call: TRBV7-2
j_call: TRBJ2-1

cdr3_nt: TGTGCCAGCAGCTTAGGACAGGAAGGGAGCAATCAGCCCCAGCATTTT
cdr3_aa: CASSLGQEGSNQPQHF
clone_size: few
d_call: .
v_call: TRBV7-9
j_call: TRBJ1-5

cdr3_nt: TGTGCCAGCTCACCCGCGCGGGATAGCAATCAGCCCCAGCATTTT
cdr3_aa: CASSPARDSNQPQHF
clone_size: few
d_call: .
v_call: TRBV18
j_call: TRBJ1-5